This T cell receptor (beta chain) came from a study of T cell changes during pregnancy in multiple sclerosis. Sequenced by immunoSEQ multiplex PCR; TCRdb stores in-frame clones only, minus some. The sample contains approximately 88,000 clones, 80% to 95% of which appear only once. Germline CDR1 is MNHEY and CDR2 is SVGAGI. The CDR3 spans 15 residues. Germline trimming cut 6 bases from V and 5 bases from J; bases unmatched to any gene: 8. The sequence derives from a female donor with multiple sclerosis, enrolled in a pregnancy study. J is TRBJ1-5 and V is TRBV6-5, with 9 bases lining up with TRBD1. The sample here was peripheral blood, taken in the first trimester of pregnancy. The CDR3 DNA reads as TGTGCCAGCAGGATAGTACAGGGGGCTGATCAGCCCCAGCATTTT. Its translation is CASRIVQGADQPQHF.